These 20 T cell receptor beta chains originate from one sample sequenced in a study of cytomegalovirus exposure and HLA in healthy donors. This table comes from immunoSEQ multiplex PCR, and its TCRdb copy is limited to in-frame clones, with some not included. The sample carries around 63,000 clones, roughly nine tenths recorded once. Source material: PBMCs. The source of these receptors is a woman between 18 and 30 years old in good health and CMV-seronegative.

The chain combines TRBV5-1 with TRBJ1-2, with D possibly TRBD1 on 6 matching bases. The CDR3 has 14 amino acids. Germline CDR1 and CDR2: SGHRS and YFSETQ. Trimming shortened V by 4 bases and J by 8 bases, and 18 bases separated the two germline ends. Here the CDR3 DNA reads TGCGCCAGCAGCCCCCCGACGGGGGGGCTCGGCTACACCTTC. This gives the protein CASSPPTGGLGYTF. Full variable domain (remainder filled in from reference TRBV5-1 and TRBJ1-2): KAGVTQTPRYLIKTRGQQVTLSCSPISGHRSVSWYQQTPGQGLQFLFEYFSETQRNKGNFPGRFSGRQFSNSRSEMNVSTLELGDSALYLCASSPPTGGLGYTFGSGTRLTVV.

The V call is TRBV15, the J call TRBJ2-2; TRBD1 is a possible D gene (6 bases). Trimming took off 0 bases at V and 2 bases at J, with 10 bases between the two ends. Germline assignment: CDR1 LNHNV and CDR2 YYDKDF (reference sequence). The CDR3 is made up of 16 amino acids. As DNA, the CDR3 is TGTGCCACCAGCAGAGAAGGGACACCCAACACCGGGGAGCTGTTTTTT. This sequence encodes CATSREGTPNTGELFF.

The rearrangement links TRBV11-3 to TRBJ2-2; weak D call: TRBD2 (5 bases). The CDR3 length is 13 residues. Germline V gives CDR1 SGHNT, CDR2 YENEEA. V was clipped by 5 bases and J by 6 bases, with 10 bases between them. The CDR3 protein is CASSLGGAGELFF. The CDR3 region has the DNA TGTGCCAGCAGCCTAGGAGGTGCCGGGGAGCTGTTTTTT. The whole variable domain, filled in from reference TRBV11-3 and TRBJ2-2, reads EAGVVQSPRYKIIEKKQPVAFWCNPISGHNTLYWYLQNLGQGPELLIRYENEEAVDDSQLPKDRFSAERLKGVDSTLKIQPAELGDSAVYLCASSLGGAGELFFGEGSRLTVL.

The genes are TRBV7-9 and TRBJ2-1; TRBD2 matches 10 bases. The CDR3 is 16 residues long. Unmatched junction bases numbered 9, after V lost 5 bases and J lost 5 bases. Germline CDR1 SEHNR, CDR2 FQNEAQ (reference sequence). The DNA for the CDR3 is TGTGCCAGCAGCCCAACTGGGACTAGCGCGGACAATGAGCAGTTCTTC. Translation: CASSPTGTSADNEQFF.

The chain couples TRBV19 to TRBJ1-5; TRBD1 matches 7 bases. This CDR3 has 12 residues. The V and J ends lost 4 bases and 13 bases, in that order; junction bases with no gene match: 7. Germline CDR1 is LNHDA and CDR2 is SQIVND (reference sequence). The CDR3 is CASSTGQAGQHF. CDR3 in DNA: TGTGCCAGTAGTACCGGACAGGCAGGGCAGCATTTT.

This clone was seen once. V gene TRBV18 combines with J gene TRBJ2-7; 7 bases agree with TRBD2. The CDR3 consists of 13 residues. J was trimmed by 6 bases and V by 2 bases; bases with no gene match: 4. CDR1 and CDR2 (germline): KGHSH, LQKENI. The CDR3 bases are TGTGCCAGCTCACCAGCAGGCGGGGGCGAGCAGTACTTC. This gives the protein CASSPAGGGEQYF.

V is TRBV6-1 and J is TRBJ1-6, with 9 bases identical to TRBD1. CDR1 and CDR2 from the germline V gene are MNHNS and SASEGT. The CDR3 length is 15 residues. The V and J ends lost 6 bases and 7 bases, in that order; junction bases with no gene match: 7. The CDR3 loop is CASRSGTGMNSPLHF. CDR3 nucleotide sequence: TGTGCCAGCAGGTCAGGGACAGGGATGAATTCACCCCTCCACTTT.

In its sample, this clone was seen a few times. CDR3 protein: CATSSPDRGGLYGANVLTF. CDR3 bases: TGTGCCACCAGCAGTCCCGACAGGGGGGGACTCTATGGGGCCAACGTCCTGACTTTC. This chain connects TRBV15 to TRBJ2-6, with TRBD1 identical over 9 bases. CDR1 and CDR2 from the germline V gene are LNHNV and YYDKDF (reference sequence). The CDR3 spans 19 residues. The V segment lost 3 bases and the J segment 3 bases; nucleotides outside the gene matches: 12.

V and J are TRBV29-1 and TRBJ1-4, with 10 nucleotides matching TRBD1. The CDR3 spans 16 residues. V shed 6 bases, J shed 3 bases, and the junction held 10 bases outside the gene matches. CDR1 SQVTM and CDR2 ANQGSEA come from the germline V gene. CDR3 loop: CSVLSRDRGANEKLFF. CDR3 in DNA: TGCAGCGTCCTGTCCCGGGACAGGGGAGCTAATGAAAAACTGTTTTTT.

This clone is a singleton in its sample. The chain is built from TRBV6-6 and TRBJ1-1; TRBD1 agrees at 8 bases. V lost 6 bases and J lost 4; bases outside the gene matches: 7. Germline V gene sequence: CDR1 MNHNY, CDR2 SVGAGI (reference sequence). This CDR3 comprises 14 residues. CDR3 DNA: TGTGCCAGCAGGACAGGGGCACTCGGCACTGAAGCTTTCTTT. Its protein product is CASRTGALGTEAFF.

This clone showed up just a few times. Different DNA sequences within this sample yield the same CDR3. The chain carries TRBV27 and TRBJ2-7; 7 nucleotides agree with TRBD1. This CDR3 region has 13 residues. Germline CDR1 reads MNHEY; CDR2 reads SMNVEV (reference sequence). With V trimmed by 3 bases and J by 3 bases, 2 bases remained unmatched. The CDR3 bases are TGTGCCAGCAGTTTGGGACAGAACTACGAGCAGTACTTC. Protein: CASSLGQNYEQYF.

This chain links TRBV18 with TRBJ1-1; TRBD1 agrees at 8 bases. V was pared by 3 bases and J by 5 bases, with 8 bases of the junction left unmatched. Germline lookup yields CDR1 KGHSH and CDR2 LQKENI. The CDR3 sequence is 15 residues long. This CDR3 is CASSPTTGVGTEAFF. The CDR3, as DNA: TGTGCCAGCTCACCTACGACAGGGGTTGGAACTGAAGCTTTCTTT. The whole variable domain, filled in from reference TRBV18 and TRBJ1-1, reads NAGVMQNPRHLVRRRGQEARLRCSPMKGHSHVYWYRQLPEEGLKFMVYLQKENIIDESGMPKERFSAEFPKEGPSILRIQQVVRGDSAAYFCASSPTTGVGTEAFFGQGTRLTVV.

The chain couples TRBV19 to TRBJ1-5; the match to TRBD1 covers 9 bases. Germline CDR1 LNHDA, CDR2 SQIVND (reference sequence). V was clipped by 9 bases and J by 7 bases; unmatched bases: 10. The CDR3 consists of 14 residues. This CDR3 reads CASTPGTGTQPQHF. Written as DNA, the CDR3 is TGTGCCAGCACCCCCGGGACAGGGACCCAGCCCCAGCATTTT. The whole variable domain, remainder taken from reference TRBV19 and TRBJ1-5, is DGGITQSPKYLFRKEGQNVTLSCEQNLNHDAMYWYRQDPGQGLRLIYYSQIVNDFQKGDIAEGYSVSREKKESFPLTVTSAQKNPTAFYLCASTPGTGTQPQHFGDGTRLSIL.

This clone appeared a single time. The V gene is TRBV5-8, the J gene TRBJ1-5; TRBD1 matches at 9 bases. The CDR3 sequence is 14 residues long. Germline values: CDR1 SGHTS, CDR2 YDEGEE. With V trimmed by 4 bases and J by 5 bases, 4 bases remained unmatched. CDR3 sequence reads: CASSRWTGDQPQHF. CDR3 coding DNA: TGTGCCAGCAGCCGGTGGACAGGGGATCAGCCCCAGCATTTT.

The chain employs TRBV5-4 and TRBJ2-5; maybe TRBD2 (6 bases). This CDR3 has 14 amino acids. V was pared by 4 bases and J by 5 bases, with 15 bases between. Per germline, CDR1 SGHNT and CDR2 YYREEE (reference sequence). The CDR3 sequence is CASSATVAGETQYF. CDR3 in DNA: TGTGCCAGCAGCGCGACAGTCGCGGGGGAGACCCAGTACTTC. Drawing the rest from reference TRBV5-4 and TRBJ2-5, the complete variable domain is ETGVTQSPTHLIKTRGQQVTLRCSSQSGHNTVSWYQQALGQGPQFIFQYYREEENGRGNFPPRFSGLQFPNYSSELNVNALELDDSALYLCASSATVAGETQYFGPGTRLLVL.

Concerning this clone itself: Other nucleotide sequences from this sample produce the same CDR3. This chain joins TRBV5-1 and TRBJ2-1; 7 bases line up with TRBD1. The CDR3 extends over 15 amino acids. Germline assignment: CDR1 SGHRS and CDR2 YFSETQ. Trimming took 0 bases from V and 1 from J; bases not matched to a gene: 1. The CDR3: CASSLGQGSYNEQFF. The CDR3 DNA reads as TGCGCCAGCAGCTTGGGACAGGGATCCTACAATGAGCAGTTCTTC.

CDR3 sequence (DNA): TGTGCCAGCAGCTTAGTGGACACCGGCTACGAGCAGTACTTC. Amino acid sequence: CASSLVDTGYEQYF. The chain has TRBV7-9 and TRBJ2-7; TRBD1 might be the D (5 bases). From germline, CDR1 is SEHNR and CDR2 FQNEAQ (reference sequence). This CDR3 spans 14 amino acids. V dropped 1 base and J dropped 3 bases, with 10 bases sitting between them.

The chain combines TRBV7-2 with TRBJ1-3; D remains ambiguous. There are 13 residues in the CDR3. The ends were cut back, 3 bases at V and 4 bases at J, with 7 bases in the middle. Germline V gene data show CDR1 as SGHTA and CDR2 as FQGNSA. The CDR3 DNA reads TGTGCCAGCAGCTTCCGCGGGGGAAACACCATATATTTT. It is translated as CASSFRGGNTIYF.

The chain employs TRBV6-1 and TRBJ2-5, with 7 positions matching TRBD2. Trimming at V came to 3 bases and at J to 2 bases, leaving 6 bases not matched to a gene. This CDR3 spans 15 amino acids. Germline V lookup: CDR1 MNHNS, CDR2 SASEGT. CDR3 sequence reads: CASSDGPGGQETQYF. CDR3 nucleotides: TGTGCCAGCAGTGACGGACCCGGGGGGCAAGAGACCCAGTACTTC.

This chain uses TRBV11-1 with TRBJ2-5, with no clear D. The CDR3 spans 12 residues. The V gene lost 6 bases and the J gene lost 0 bases, with 5 bases spanning the gap. The germline V gene encodes CDR1 SGHAT and CDR2 FQDESV (reference sequence). CDR3 in amino acids: CASSRYQETQYF. As DNA, the CDR3 is TGTGCCAGCAGTCGTTACCAAGAGACCCAGTACTTC. Variable domain in full (rest from reference TRBV11-1 and TRBJ2-5): EAEVAQSPRYKITEKSQAVAFWCDPISGHATLYWYRQILGQGPELLVQFQDESVVDDSQLPKDRFSAERLKGVDSTLKIQPAELGDSAMYLCASSRYQETQYFGPGTRLLVL.